This TCR beta chain originates from a study of regulatory T cells in long-lasting Graves disease. The CDR3 runs to 13 residues. V was cut by 4 bases and J by 5 bases, with 11 bases left in between. Germline V gene sequence: CDR1 LGHNA, CDR2 YSLEER. Combining iRepertoire HTBI primers with Arm-PCR of CDR3 regions, the authors built TCR beta libraries. MiXCR was run by TCRdb on the multiplex PCR reads, yielding one entry per CDR3 protein. The sample holds roughly 430,000 distinct CDR3 sequences; 15% to 20% are singletons and the top ten take around 11%. This clonotype was counted a few times. Indicated time point: newly diagnosed GD, antithyroid drugs for less than 3 months. Construction of the TCR library relied on RNA isolated from PBMCs. This same sample was also taken into another study, of T cells in Graves' hyperthyroidism and ophthalmopathy. That source notes: The hyperthyroidism patients had all been newly diagnosed, and their disease duration was under 2 months. Their ages ranged from 18 to 65 years.

The gene calls are TRBV4-3 and TRBJ1-1, with D possibly TRBD1 on 5 matching bases. The clonotype originates from a woman between 25 and 40 years old with Graves disease. This material consisted of peripheral blood mononuclear cells (PBMCs), taken at new diagnosis, from a patient treated with antithyroid drugs. CDR3: CASSRGKRTEAFF. CDR3 DNA sequence: TGCGCCAGCAGCCGGGGCAAGAGGACTGAAGCTTTCTTT.